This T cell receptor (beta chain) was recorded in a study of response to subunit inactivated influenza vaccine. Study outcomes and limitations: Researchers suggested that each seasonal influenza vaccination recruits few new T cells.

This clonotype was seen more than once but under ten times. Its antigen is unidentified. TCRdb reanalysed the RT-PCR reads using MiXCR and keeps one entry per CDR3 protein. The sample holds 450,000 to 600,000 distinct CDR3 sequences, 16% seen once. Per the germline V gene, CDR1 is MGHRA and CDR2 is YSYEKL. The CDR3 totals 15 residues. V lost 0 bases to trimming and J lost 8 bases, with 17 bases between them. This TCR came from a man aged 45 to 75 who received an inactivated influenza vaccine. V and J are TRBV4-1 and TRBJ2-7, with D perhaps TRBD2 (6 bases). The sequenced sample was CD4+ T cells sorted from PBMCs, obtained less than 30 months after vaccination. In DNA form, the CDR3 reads TGCGCCAGCAGCCAAGATCCTAGCGTCCCTACCCAGCAGTACTTC. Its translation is CASSQDPSVPTQQYF.